This T cell receptor beta chain derives from a study of cytomegalovirus exposure and HLA in healthy donors. The V gene's germline CDR1 is MNHEY and CDR2 SMNVEV (reference sequence). The CDR3 runs to 17 residues. V was pared by 5 bases and J by 0 bases, with 7 bases of the junction left unmatched. Overall study findings and caveats: In a later analysis, TCR association rates varied by HLA locus: DRB1 most, HLA-C fewest. Roughly even sequencing depth across donors was the assumption behind the presence/absence analyses.

It was with 60 Vbeta and 13 Jbeta primers that the PCR ran. Method: immunoSEQ multiplex PCR; TCRdb's copy keeps in-frame clones and lacks some. The sample gives almost 200,000 clones, roughly 80% of which show up once; nearly 0.4% is in the top ten. Details on this clone: The antigen remains unidentified.

What was sequenced was PBMCs. This clonotype originated in a male donor in good health and CMV-seropositive. This chain uses TRBV27 with TRBJ1-5, with 10 bases fitting TRBD1. This CDR3 reads CASSPWTGGYSNQPQHF. The CDR3 bases are TGTGCCAGCAGTCCCTGGACAGGGGGATATAGCAATCAGCCCCAGCATTTT.